This entry concerns a single TCR beta chain. Cohorts were determined from participant-reported clinical history. Germline CDR1 is LNHDA and CDR2 is SQIVND (reference sequence). CDR3 length equals 14 residues. Germline trimming cut 6 bases from V and 4 bases from J; bases unmatched to any gene: 7. The data stem from a study of blood T cell repertoires in COVID-19. Profiling relied on immunoSEQ multiplex PCR, and the TCRdb table lists in-frame clones only, not all of them. The data show under 200,000 clones, 82% seen once. The rearrangement uses TRBV19 and TRBJ1-2, with 8 bases matching TRBD1. This sequence originates from a man aged 50 to 60 who had recovered from COVID-19. The sample was PBMCs or T cells enriched from blood (not recorded which). The CDR3 sequence is CASSPQGAGYGYTF. For the CDR3, the DNA is TGTGCCAGTAGCCCTCAGGGGGCGGGCTATGGCTACACCTTC.